The source of this TCR beta chain is a study of shared clonotypes between healthy human individuals. General study points: Clonotype sharing among donors was thought likely to change with sequencing depth.

Note on this clone: Its antigen is not known.

The test was conducted at deep level. Here immunoSEQ multiplex PCR was the method, and the copy in TCRdb shows in-frame clones only, minus some. The sample lists around 990,000 clones; roughly 77% were seen once. Healthy HIV-negative adults without recent acute infections or vaccinations served as donors. Germline loops: CDR1 SQVTM, CDR2 ANQGSEA. This CDR3 is 15 amino acids long. V shed 7 bases, J shed 5 bases, and the junction held 14 bases outside the gene matches. Sequences were obtained from memory CD4+ T cells from PBMCs. The subset here: CD45RA-negative fraction. The source is a man between 18 and 35 years old in good health. Some clones in this sample may be carry-over from other donors' samples. V gene TRBV29-1 combines with J gene TRBJ2-7; 10 nucleotides agree with TRBD1. The CDR3 is CSAVGTGEIQDEQYF. The CDR3 nucleotides are TGCAGCGCTGTCGGGACAGGGGAAATTCAGGACGAGCAGTACTTC.